This entry lists 15 T cell receptor beta chains sequenced from one sample in a study of blood T cell repertoires in COVID-19. Data came from immunoSEQ multiplex PCR; TCRdb stores just in-frame clones and leaves some out. The profile shows about 180,000 clones, around four fifths of them singletons. Sequenced material: peripheral blood. The receptors here all came from a woman in her seventies with COVID-19, enrolled during active disease.

This clone has just one count. V gene TRBV5-1 combines with J gene TRBJ2-3; 10 bases are shared with TRBD1. There are 16 residues in the CDR3. Looked up from germline, CDR1 is SGHRS and CDR2 is YFSETQ. After removal of 0 bases from V and 4 bases from J, the junction contained 5 bases not matched to a gene. The CDR3 DNA sequence: TGCGCCAGCAGCTTGGCCGGGACAGGGGTGGCAGATACGCAGTATTTT. It translates to CASSLAGTGVADTQYF.

A word on this clone: One end of the junction is discordant with germline, which a read error may explain. V is TRBV6-5 and J is TRBJ2-7, with D possibly matching TRBD2 (6 bases). This CDR3 region has 12 residues. Germline V lookup: CDR1 MNHEY, CDR2 SVGAGI. The CDR3 DNA reads TGTGCCAGCAGTCTCCCACTTGGCGGGACGGTGTTC. Protein product: CASSLPLGGTVF.

The chain employs TRBV29-1 and TRBJ2-5; no clear D gene. This CDR3 has 12 amino acids. Trimming removed 4 bases from V and 7 bases from J, with 13 bases in between. Germline V gene lookup returns CDR1 SQVTM and CDR2 ANQGSEA. CDR3 DNA sequence: TGCAGCGTTGGCCCTGCTGGCGGGACCCAGTACTTC. Translation: CSVGPAGGTQYF. Filled out from reference TRBV29-1 and TRBJ2-5, the complete variable domain reads SAVISQKPSRDICQRGTSLTIQCQVDSQVTMMFWYRQQPGQSLTLIATANQGSEATYESGFVIDKFPISRPNLTFSTLTVSNMSPEDSSIYLCSVGPAGGTQYFGPGTRLLVL.

This clone was counted at least ten times. The chain combines TRBV4-3 with TRBJ2-1, with 11 bases lining up with TRBD2. The CDR3 covers 15 residues. Looked up from germline, CDR1 is LGHNA and CDR2 is YSLEER. V gave up 8 bases and J gave up 9 bases; unmatched junction bases: 12. This CDR3 reads CASGLTSGSFSEQFF. In nucleotides, the CDR3 is TGCGCCAGCGGATTAACTAGCGGGAGTTTCAGTGAGCAGTTCTTC.

The rearrangement uses TRBV27 and TRBJ2-1, with TRBD2 matching 9 bases. This CDR3 has 16 amino acids. Looked up from germline, CDR1 is MNHEY and CDR2 is SMNVEV (reference sequence). With 5 bases clipped from V and 7 bases from J, the junction kept 12 bases outside the gene matches. The CDR3 loop reads CASSPATGTSRNEQFF. The DNA of the CDR3 is TGTGCCAGCAGTCCCGCAACCGGGACTAGCAGGAATGAGCAGTTCTTC.

The rearrangement joins TRBV9 to TRBJ2-2, with TRBD2 matching over 9 bases. The CDR3 loop spans 17 amino acids. The V gene's germline CDR1 is SGDLS and CDR2 YYNGEE. V lost 0 bases and J lost 3; bases outside the gene matches: 6. The CDR3 loop reads CASSVAIAGVYTGELFF. Here the CDR3 DNA reads TGTGCCAGCAGCGTAGCGATAGCGGGAGTGTACACCGGGGAGCTGTTTTTT. The entire variable domain, with the rest obtained from reference TRBV9 and TRBJ2-2, is as follows: DSGVTQTPKHLITATGQRVTLRCSPRSGDLSVYWYQQSLDQGLQFLIQYYNGEERAKGNILERFSAQQFPDLHSELNLSSLELGDSALYFCASSVAIAGVYTGELFFGEGSRLTVL.

The J gene is TRBJ2-7, the V gene TRBV5-1; D might be TRBD1 (5 bases). The CDR3 loop spans 13 amino acids. With 1 base removed from V and 5 bases from J, the gap between germline ends came to 10 bases. The germline V gene has CDR1 SGHRS and CDR2 YFSETQ. The DNA of the CDR3 is TGCGCCAGCAGCTTGCAGGGAACCCACGAGCAGTACTTC. Translating it yields CASSLQGTHEQYF.

Remarks on this clone: The same CDR3 can be traced to other DNA sequences in this sample. The chain carries TRBV19 and TRBJ1-5, with 8 bases aligning to TRBD1. Germline CDR1 is LNHDA and CDR2 is SQIVND (reference sequence). The CDR3 sequence is 15 residues long. V shed 5 bases and J 2 bases; nucleotides not matched to a gene: 5. The CDR3: CASSLGQGGNQPQHF. CDR3 coding DNA: TGTGCCAGTAGTTTAGGACAGGGCGGCAATCAGCCCCAGCATTTT.

The chain joins TRBV9 to TRBJ1-6; 7 positions match TRBD1. The CDR3 is 15 residues long. Trimming removed 1 base from V and 4 bases from J; junction bases left unmatched: 2. Germline assignment: CDR1 SGDLS and CDR2 YYNGEE. In DNA form, the CDR3 reads TGTGCCAGCAGCGTAACAGGGGATTATAATTCACCCCTCCACTTT. Protein sequence: CASSVTGDYNSPLHF.

The rearrangement uses TRBV15 and TRBJ2-2; TRBD2 is a possible D gene (5 bases). CDR3 size: 15 residues. CDR1 LNHNV and CDR2 YYDKDF come from the germline V gene (reference sequence). Trimming removed 1 base from V and 1 base from J, with 7 bases in between. Here the CDR3 reads CATSRVGLNTGELFF. CDR3 sequence (DNA): TGTGCCACCAGCAGAGTAGGACTGAACACCGGGGAGCTGTTTTTT.

This CDR3 reads CASSRDSNQPQHF. DNA of the CDR3: TGTGCCAGCAGCAGAGATAGCAATCAGCCCCAGCATTTT. The V and J genes are TRBV5-8 and TRBJ1-5; D remains unclear. CDR3 length: 13 amino acids. Germline V gives CDR1 SGHTS, CDR2 YDEGEE. Trimming left V 4 bases short and J 0 bases short, with 5 bases between. Based on the CDR3 plus reference TRBV5-8 and TRBJ1-5, the full variable domain is EAGVTQSPTHLIKTRGQQATLRCSPISGHTSVYWYQQALGLGLQFLLWYDEGEERNRGNFPPRFSGRQFPNYSSELNVNALELEDSALYLCASSRDSNQPQHFGDGTRLSIL.

The V and J genes are TRBV6-5 and TRBJ2-4, with 7 nucleotides matching TRBD2. The length of the CDR3 is 16 residues. V shed 0 bases and J 4 bases; nucleotides not matched to a gene: 6. Germline CDR1 is MNHEY and CDR2 is SVGAGI. The CDR3, as DNA: TGTGCCAGCAGTTACTCGACGGCGGGAGCGAAAAACATTCAGTACTTC. Translation gives CASSYSTAGAKNIQYF.

The chain joins TRBV25-1 to TRBJ1-1, with D hard to call. V was clipped by 0 bases and J by 7 bases, with 6 bases between them. The CDR3 covers 12 residues. The germline CDR1 and CDR2 sequences are MGHDK and SYGVNS. The CDR3 sequence: CASSEYGSEAFF. Written as DNA, the CDR3 is TGTGCCAGCAGTGAATATGGCAGTGAAGCTTTCTTT.

The chain has TRBV28 and TRBJ2-1, with 14 nucleotides matching TRBD2. The CDR3 length is 17 residues. Germline V CDR1 and CDR2: MDHEN, SYDVKM. J was trimmed by 6 bases and V by 6 bases; bases with no gene match: 10. Here the CDR3 reads CASSDWGLAGVRNEQFF. CDR3 sequence (DNA): TGTGCCAGCAGCGACTGGGGACTAGCGGGAGTTCGCAATGAGCAGTTCTTC.

The gene calls are TRBV30 and TRBJ1-5; no clear D gene. Trimming pared 2 bases from V and 5 bases from J, leaving 10 bases between. Germline CDR1 reads GTSNPN; CDR2 reads SVGIG (reference sequence). The CDR3 totals 13 residues. CDR3 DNA sequence: TGTGCCTGGAGTCCTCATGGAGATCAGCCCCAGCATTTT. It specifies CAWSPHGDQPQHF.